These T cell receptor beta chains were read from a single sample in a study of blood T cell repertoires in COVID-19. The protocol was immunoSEQ multiplex PCR, while the TCRdb copy is restricted to in-frame clones and leaves out a portion. The sample lists approximately 140,000 clones, roughly 90% occurring once. What was sequenced was peripheral blood. These receptors all come from a man aged 70 or older with active COVID-19. The CDR3 runs from the conserved cysteine through the conserved F or W. The D gene is left open where the match is weak. Not all rows give a size; the values are once, few, many and, for expanded clones, a class.

d_call	j_call	clone_size	v_call	cdr3_aa	cdr3_nt
.	TRBJ2-2	.	TRBV18	CASSTNRGSGELFF	TGTGCCAGCTCAACGAATAGGGGGTCCGGGGAGCTGTTTTTT
.	TRBJ2-2	.	TRBV24-1	CATSDSRVYTGELFF	TGTGCCACCAGTGATTCTCGGGTCTACACCGGGGAGCTGTTTTTT
.	TRBJ1-2	.	TRBV2	CASRGLNNYGYTF	TGTGCCAGCAGGGGACTCAATAACTATGGCTACACCTTC
TRBD2	TRBJ2-2	.	TRBV10-1	CASNLSGRGTGELFF	TGCGCCAGCAACCTTAGCGGGAGAGGGACCGGGGAGCTGTTTTTT
.	TRBJ1-1	.	TRBV11-2	CASSRMVQGNTEAFF	TGTGCCAGCAGCCGAATGGTTCAGGGGAACACTGAAGCTTTCTTT
.	TRBJ2-7	.	TRBV3-1/TRBV3-2	CASSQGALGYEQYF	TGTGCCAGCAGCCAGGGGGCCTTGGGGTACGAGCAGTACTTC
TRBD1	TRBJ2-7	.	TRBV28	CASSFRTGAYEQYF	TGTGCCAGCAGTTTTCGGACAGGGGCCTACGAGCAGTACTTC
TRBD1	TRBJ1-1	.	TRBV19	CASSNTDRVTEAFF	TGTGCCAGTAGCAACACGGACAGGGTCACTGAAGCTTTCTTT
TRBD1	TRBJ2-2	few	TRBV19	CASKETGGATGELFF	TGTGCCAGTAAGGAAACAGGGGGCGCGACCGGGGAGCTGTTTTTT
.	TRBJ2-2	.	TRBV5-1	CASSLGAASGELFF	TGCGCCAGCAGCCTAGGAGCGGCTTCCGGGGAGCTGTTTTTT
TRBD1	TRBJ1-2	.	TRBV7-2	CASPLSRTGVDGYTF	TGTGCCAGCCCCTTATCGAGGACAGGGGTGGATGGCTACACCTTC
.	TRBJ2-2	once	TRBV9	CASSVGSGNTGELFF	TGTGCCAGCAGCGTAGGGAGTGGGAACACCGGGGAGCTGTTTTTT
.	TRBJ1-1	.	TRBV9	CASSVGGSNTEAFF	TGTGCCAGCAGCGTCGGGGGGTCGAACACTGAAGCTTTCTTT
.	TRBJ1-1	.	TRBV5-1	CASNPGLPGGTEAFF	TGCGCCAGTAATCCGGGCCTCCCAGGAGGCACTGAAGCTTTCTTT
.	TRBJ2-6	.	TRBV28	CASSLQGGGANVLTF	TGTGCCAGCAGTTTACAGGGAGGTGGGGCCAACGTCCTGACTTTC
TRBD1	TRBJ2-4	.	TRBV5-1	CASSLETGHIQYF	TGCGCCAGCAGCTTGGAGACAGGGCACATTCAGTACTTC
TRBD1	TRBJ1-5	.	TRBV6-5	CASTQGAGQPQHF	TGTGCCAGCACTCAGGGGGCGGGACAGCCCCAGCATTTT
TRBD1	TRBJ1-1	.	TRBV6-2/TRBV6-3	CASSRPGGIIEDTEAFF	TGTGCCAGCAGTCGTCCAGGGGGCATAATTGAGGACACTGAAGCTTTCTTT
TRBD1	TRBJ2-7	.	TRBV2	CASSGDRDEQYF	TGTGCCAGCAGTGGGGACAGGGACGAGCAGTACTTC
.	TRBJ2-7	.	TRBV11-2	CASSWAAPYEQYF	TGTGCCAGCAGCTGGGCCGCGCCGTACGAGCAGTACTTC